These T cell receptor beta chains were read from a single sample in a study of post-analysis software for immune sequencing data. Each CDR3 protein gets one entry after TCRdb re-called the PCR reads with MiXCR. This repertoire shows 650,000 to 850,000 distinct CDR3 sequences, 46% found once; its top ten account for 4.9%. The source material was blood. Receptor source: a girl aged 5-17 years with multiple sclerosis. Both conserved end residues are part of each CDR3. A D gene is named only where the DNA matches it firmly. Part of the rows lack a size; the others show once, few, many or a class for expanded clones.

TRBV7-2	TRBD1	-	TRBJ1-5	TGTGCCAGCAACCAAGGCGGGGGACAGGGAAACAATCAGCCCCAGCATTTT	CASNQGGGQGNNQPQHF
TRBV5-6	-	few	TRBJ1-1	TGTGCCAGCAGCGGACTGGTGGAGAACACTGAAGCTTTCTTT	CASSGLVENTEAFF
TRBV4-1	-	few	TRBJ2-1	TGCGCCAGCAGCCAACCCAGCGGGCACAATGAGCAGTTCTTC	CASSQPSGHNEQFF
TRBV5-1	TRBD2	-	TRBJ2-1	TGCGCCAGCAGCTTGGGGACTAGCAGGGTCTCCCCGTTCTTC	CASSLGTSRVSPFF
TRBV20-1	TRBD1	-	TRBJ1-5	TGCAGTGCTAGAGATCGACAGGGGAATCAGCCCCAGCATTTT	CSARDRQGNQPQHF
TRBV7-2	TRBD1	few	TRBJ1-2	TGTGCCAGCAGCGAGGAGGGGGCTCGTAGTGGCTACACCTTC	CASSEEGARSGYTF
TRBV7-8	TRBD1	-	TRBJ1-1	TGTGCCAGCAGCTCTAGTGGGACAGCTAACACTGAAGCTTTCTTT	CASSSSGTANTEAFF
TRBV15	TRBD2	-	TRBJ2-5	TGTGCCACCAGCAGAATGACTAGCGGGAGTGAGACCCAGTACTTC	CATSRMTSGSETQYF
TRBV30	TRBD1	few	TRBJ1-6	TGTGCCTCCCGGACAGGAGGTAATTCACCCCTCCACTTT	CASRTGGNSPLHF
TRBV5-1	TRBD2	many	TRBJ2-7	TGTGCCAGCAGCTTAGTAAGCGGGAGCTCCTACGAGCAGTACTTC	CASSLVSGSSYEQYF
TRBV9	-	-	TRBJ2-3	TGTGCCAGCAGCGCAGCTTATGGAGGTACGCAGTATTTT	CASSAAYGGTQYF
TRBV15	-	-	TRBJ2-1	TGTGCCACCAGCAGGCCTTCGGGGGTGTCCTACAATGAGCAGTTCTTC	CATSRPSGVSYNEQFF
TRBV6-5	TRBD1	many	TRBJ1-2	TGTGCCAGCAGTCTCTCGACAGGGAACTATGGCTACACCTTC	CASSLSTGNYGYTF
TRBV29-1	-	-	TRBJ2-3	TGCAACTGTAGGGGCACATACACAGATACGCAGTATTTT	CNCRGTYTDTQYF
TRBV28	TRBD2	once	TRBJ2-7	TGTGCCAGCAGTTATGAGACTAGCGGGATTTTTGGCGAGCAGTACTTC	CASSYETSGIFGEQYF
TRBV29-1	-	-	TRBJ2-1	TGCAGCGTTCAACAGGGAGGAGGTACCTACAATGAGCAGTTCTTC	CSVQQGGGTYNEQFF
TRBV4-2	-	-	TRBJ1-2	TGTGCCAGCAGCCAAGATTCGGAAGTCCTCTATGGCTACACCTTC	CASSQDSEVLYGYTF
TRBV27	TRBD2	few	TRBJ2-7	TGTGCCAGCAGTAGGCTGGCGGGAGTCTCCGAGCAGTACTTC	CASSRLAGVSEQYF
TRBV5-1	-	few	TRBJ2-3	TGCGCCAGCAGCTTCCCGGGAGATAGCACAGATACGCAGTATTTT	CASSFPGDSTDTQYF
TRBV9	-	-	TRBJ2-4	TGTGCCAGCAGTCCCGGAGACAAAAACATTCAGTACTTC	CASSPGDKNIQYF
TRBV20-1	-	few	TRBJ2-3	TGCAGTGCTAGTCGCGAGACAGATACGCAGTATTTT	CSASRETDTQYF
TRBV7-6	TRBD2	few	TRBJ2-7	TGTGCCTCTCGGGCTAGCGGGACGGGCGAGCAGTACTTC	CASRASGTGEQYF
TRBV28	-	-	TRBJ2-7	TGTGCCAGCAGTGATGCGCTACCGCCGTACGAGCAGTACTTC	CASSDALPPYEQYF
TRBV5-1	TRBD1	few	TRBJ1-1	TGCGCCAGCAGCTGGACAGGGGGCACTGAAGCTTTCTTT	CASSWTGGTEAFF
TRBV14	TRBD2	-	TRBJ2-1	TGTGCCAGCCGCGGGGGGGGACCCTACAATGAGCAGTTCTTC	CASRGGGPYNEQFF
TRBV12-3/TRBV12-4	TRBD2	-	TRBJ2-3	TGTGCCAGCAGTTTTTTGGTCCTAGCGGGGCAGAGGACTAGCACAGATGCGCAGTATTTT	CASSFLVLAGQRTSTDAQYF
TRBV5-1	TRBD2	-	TRBJ2-1	TGCGCCAGCAGCTTGACGGGGACTAGCGCTCACAATGAGCAGTTCTTC	CASSLTGTSAHNEQFF
TRBV29-1	-	few	TRBJ2-7	TGCAGCGTTGGAGGGAAGGACGAGCAGTACTTC	CSVGGKDEQYF
TRBV7-9	-	-	TRBJ2-5	TGTGCCAGCAGCTTAGTCGACCCCCAAGAGACCCAGTACTTC	CASSLVDPQETQYF
TRBV6-5	-	-	TRBJ2-7	TGTGCCAGCAGTTATGGGGCAGGTACCCACGAGCAGTACTTC	CASSYGAGTHEQYF
TRBV4-1	-	few	TRBJ2-7	TGCGCCAGCAGCCAAGATATCGACTACGAGCAGTACTTC	CASSQDIDYEQYF
TRBV15	-	few	TRBJ1-2	TGTGCCACCAGCAGCCCAACTAACTATGGCTACACCTTC	CATSSPTNYGYTF
TRBV6-2/TRBV6-3	TRBD2	-	TRBJ2-1	TGTGCCAGCAGTTACTCGCGGACTAGCGTCAATGAGCAGTTCTTC	CASSYSRTSVNEQFF
TRBV20-1	-	-	TRBJ2-3	TGCAGTGCTCAACGGACATTTCAAGATACGCAGTATTTT	CSAQRTFQDTQYF
TRBV7-9	TRBD2	-	TRBJ2-3	TGTGCCAGCAGCTTCGCAGGACTAGCGGGAGTAACAGATACGCAGTATTTT	CASSFAGLAGVTDTQYF
TRBV24-1	TRBD2	-	TRBJ2-5	TGTGCCACCAGTGACTCCTCCACTAGCGGGAGGTACCAAGAGACCCAGTACTTC	CATSDSSTSGRYQETQYF
TRBV5-6	TRBD2	-	TRBJ2-2	TGTGCCAGCAGCGTACTAGCGGGAGCGAACACCGGGGAGCTGTTTTTT	CASSVLAGANTGELFF
TRBV7-9	TRBD1	-	TRBJ2-1	TGTGCCAGCAGCTTATGGGGGACAGAGAGCTCCTACAATGAGCAGTTCTTC	CASSLWGTESSYNEQFF
TRBV7-9	-	few	TRBJ1-6	TGTGCCAGCAGCACCTCGAGTTCACCCCTCCACTTT	CASSTSSSPLHF
TRBV20-1	TRBD2	-	TRBJ2-7	TGCAGTGCACCGACTAGCGGGGCATACTCCTACGAGCAGTACTTC	CSAPTSGAYSYEQYF
TRBV10-3	TRBD1	-	TRBJ1-6	TGTGCCATCAGTGAGGACCAGGGGGGTAATCCACCCCTCCACTTT	CAISEDQGGNPPLHF
TRBV28	-	once	TRBJ1-1	TGTGCCAGCAGTTTGCCGTCTACGGTGAACACTGAAGCTTTCTTT	CASSLPSTVNTEAFF
TRBV7-3	TRBD2	-	TRBJ2-4	TGTGCCCCGGACCAACAGCGGGAGTCCAAAAACATTCAGTACTTC	CAPDQQRESKNIQYF
TRBV20-1	-	few	TRBJ2-7	TGCAGTGCCGAGCTAGCGCCGAGCTCCTACGAGCAGTACTTC	CSAELAPSSYEQYF
TRBV7-9	-	-	TRBJ2-3	TGTGCCAGCAGCTCCCGACCCGTTGACGATACGCGGTATTTT	CASSSRPVDDTRYF
TRBV25-1	-	-	TRBJ1-5	TGTGCCAGCCCTCGGCAACGGGGACCCCCGACGATCTATAGCAATCAGCCCCAGCATTTT	CASPRQRGPPTIYSNQPQHF
TRBV4-3	-	few	TRBJ2-1	TGCGCCAGCAGCCAAGAAGGTGGCAGTCTGAATGAGCAGTTCTTC	CASSQEGGSLNEQFF
TRBV7-9	TRBD1	few	TRBJ1-2	TGTGCCAGCAGCATTGGACAGGGGGTCTATGGCTACACCTTC	CASSIGQGVYGYTF
TRBV15	-	-	TRBJ1-4	TGTGCCACCGGCAGAGATGGGTCCGGGACGGGGAATGAAAAACTGTTTTTT	CATGRDGSGTGNEKLFF
TRBV9	TRBD2	-	TRBJ2-2	TGTGCCAGCAGCAGCGGGGTCGGGGCCGGGGAGCTGTTTTTT	CASSSGVGAGELFF
TRBV12-3/TRBV12-4	-	-	TRBJ1-5	TGTGCCAGCAGCCGCCAGACTCTCACCCCCCAGCATTTT	CASSRQTLTPQHF
TRBV20-1	TRBD1	-	TRBJ1-2	TGCAGTGCTAGTCTAAGGGGGCGACGAGACTATGGCTACACCTTC	CSASLRGRRDYGYTF
TRBV15	-	-	TRBJ2-2	TGTGCCACCAGCAGAGATTTGGGTCGGGCCGGGGAGCTGTTTTTT	CATSRDLGRAGELFF
TRBV7-9	-	many	TRBJ2-5	TGTGCCAGCAGCCCCCCCCAAGAGACCCAGTACTTC	CASSPPQETQYF
TRBV29-1	-	few	TRBJ1-2	TGCAGCGTTGAAGGGCTCGGAAGCTATGGCTACACCTTC	CSVEGLGSYGYTF
TRBV20-1	TRBD1	-	TRBJ2-7	TGCAGTGCTGAGGAACAGGGGGCCTACGAGCAGTACTTC	CSAEEQGAYEQYF
TRBV7-3	TRBD1	few	TRBJ2-1	TGTGCCAGCAGCTTGGAGCCGTCGACAGGGTATCACAATGAGCAGTTCTTC	CASSLEPSTGYHNEQFF